This T cell receptor (beta chain) derives from a study of cytomegalovirus exposure and HLA in healthy donors. Germline assignment: CDR1 MDHEN and CDR2 SYDVKM. CDR3 length: 13 residues. V was cut by 2 bases and J by 5 bases, with 7 bases left in between. Use of 60 Vbeta and 13 Jbeta primers characterized the PCR. Generated by immunoSEQ multiplex PCR, the TCRdb table keeps only in-frame clones and is missing some. Of about 200,000 clones in the sample, 65% to 90% are singletons; the top ten hold 1.4%. The receptor was isolated from a girl between 10 and 17 years old in good health and CMV-seronegative. The material sequenced was PBMCs. J is TRBJ1-5 and V is TRBV28, with D perhaps TRBD1 (5 bases). CDR3 residues: CASSLKGYQPQHF. CDR3 DNA sequence: TGTGCCAGCAGTTTAAAGGGGTATCAGCCCCAGCATTTT.